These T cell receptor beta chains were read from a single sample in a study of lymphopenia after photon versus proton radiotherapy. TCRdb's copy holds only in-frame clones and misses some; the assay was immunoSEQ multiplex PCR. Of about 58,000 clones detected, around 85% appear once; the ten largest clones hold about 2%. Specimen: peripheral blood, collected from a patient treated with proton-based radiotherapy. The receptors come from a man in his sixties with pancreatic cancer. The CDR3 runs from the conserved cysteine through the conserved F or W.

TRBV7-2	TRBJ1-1	CASSPGGRVWRTEAFF
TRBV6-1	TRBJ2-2	CASSEVWVRGTGDTGELFF
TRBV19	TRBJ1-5	CASQDFYQPQHF
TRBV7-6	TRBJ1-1	CASSPGRNTEAFF
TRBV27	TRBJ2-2	CASTGGGARIGELFF
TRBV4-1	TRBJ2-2	CASSQDKGRYTGELFF
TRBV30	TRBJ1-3	CAWGIGGYGNTIYF
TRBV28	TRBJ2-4	CASSYGTGAAIQYF
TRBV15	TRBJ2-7	CATSIVPPGQAYEQYF
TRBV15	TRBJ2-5	CATSRGLAGQHLAQYF
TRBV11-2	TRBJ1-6	CASSPHAGTVSPLHF
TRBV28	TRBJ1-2	CASKITNYGYTF
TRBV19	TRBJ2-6	CASSETRGLGSGANVLTF
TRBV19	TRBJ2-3	CASSGLASGDTQYF
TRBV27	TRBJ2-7	CASSLFAQSGEQYF
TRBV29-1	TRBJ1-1	CSVLRTGGTEAFF
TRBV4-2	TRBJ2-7	CASSALHHLGVRGTYEQYF
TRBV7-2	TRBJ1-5	CASSLRGDRPPVPQHF
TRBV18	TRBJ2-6	CASSPRETSGPGGANVLTF
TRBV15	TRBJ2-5	CATSRGTGGAETQYF
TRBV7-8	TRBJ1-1	CASSLGSGAEAFF
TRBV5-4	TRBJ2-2	CASVAQDTGELFF
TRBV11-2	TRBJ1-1	CASIQGAANTEAFF
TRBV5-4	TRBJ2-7	CASSDREGASYEQYF
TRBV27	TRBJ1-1	CASWDSGNTEAFF
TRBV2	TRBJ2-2	CASSKGQPNTGELFF
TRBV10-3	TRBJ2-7	CAISGSDSYEQYF
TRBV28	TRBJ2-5	CASSSTSGVQYF
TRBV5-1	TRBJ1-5	CASSLAGRNQPQHF
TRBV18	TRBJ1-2	CASSRDRGHYGYTF
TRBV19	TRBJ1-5	CASTDRPYSNQPQHF
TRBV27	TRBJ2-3	CASSSGLAGGGDTQYF
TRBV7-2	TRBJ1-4	CASSPGQGRAGNEKLFF
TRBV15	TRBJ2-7	CATSRGGGGTYEQYF
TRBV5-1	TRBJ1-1	CASKWQGNTEAFF
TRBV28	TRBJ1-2	CASSSSGTGARGYGYTF
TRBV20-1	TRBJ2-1	CSARDHRFF
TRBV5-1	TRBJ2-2	CASSLGGGPNTGELFF
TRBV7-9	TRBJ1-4	CASSSQGQGAKVGLFF
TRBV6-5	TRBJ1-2	CASSYKTATNYGYTF
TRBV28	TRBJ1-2	CASSSGTAYNYGYTF
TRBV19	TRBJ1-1	CASSIDPRDRGRGTEAFF
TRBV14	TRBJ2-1	CASSRGSGSSYNEQFF
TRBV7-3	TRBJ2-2	CASSPAVTTGELFF
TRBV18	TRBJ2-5	CASSPVQETQYF
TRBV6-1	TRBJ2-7	CASREKGTASF